One sample yielded the 8 T cell receptor beta chains listed below, sequenced in a study of T cell clonality in common variable immunodeficiency. Sequenced by immunoSEQ multiplex PCR; TCRdb stores in-frame clones only, minus some. The specimen has roughly 42,000 clones, none found just once. The antigens of these receptors remain unknown. Study-level points and caveats: Reportedly, TCR beta sequences from common variable immunodeficiency showed fewer deletions and N-nucleotide insertions.

Sequences were obtained from peripheral blood mononuclear cells. These receptors came from a human donor with common variable immunodeficiency.

This clone has more than one count but fewer than ten. The DNA read from the CDR3 is TGTGCCAGCAGCTCAACACACCTCCGAGATACG. Translation: CASSSTHLRDT. The full CDR3 protein is CASSSTHLRDTQYF. The chain uses TRBV7-8 and TRBJ2-3; no clear D. The read gets to within 3 residues of the CDR3 end, and the germline J gene fills in the rest. This CDR3 has 14 amino acids. The germline CDR1 and CDR2 sequences are SGHVS and FQNEAQ. V dropped 4 bases and J dropped 5 bases, with 13 bases sitting between them.

A word on this clone: The read comes to an end 3 residues before the CDR3 does, leaving the germline J gene to fill in the end. The chain links TRBV2 to TRBJ1-5; maybe TRBD1 (5 bases). This CDR3 contains 14 residues. Trimming removed 4 bases at V and 7 bases at J, with 14 bases between. The germline CDR1 and CDR2 sequences are SNHLY and FYNNEI. The sequenced CDR3 bases are TGTGCCAGCAGTGGTCAGGGATACGCCCAGCCC. Translated, it gives CASSGQGYAQP. The whole CDR3 protein is CASSGQGYAQPQHF.

In regard to this clone: From the germline J gene comes the end of the CDR3, since the read stops 3 residues before it. The rearrangement links TRBV11-2 to TRBJ2-7, with D possibly TRBD2 on 5 matching bases. V shed 4 bases and J shed 0 bases, with 7 bases lying between them. Germline V gene data show CDR1 as SGHAT and CDR2 as FQNNGV. The CDR3 totals 13 residues. CDR3 protein: CASSSTISYEQYF. The sequenced part of the CDR3 DNA is TGTGCCAGCAGCTCGACTATCTCCTACGAG. Based on the CDR3 plus reference TRBV11-2 and TRBJ2-7, the full variable domain is EAGVAQSPRYKIIEKRQSVAFWCNPISGHATLYWYQQILGQGPKLLIQFQNNGVVDDSQLPKDRFSAERLKGVDSTLKIQPAKLEDSAVYLCASSSTISYEQYFGPGTRLTVT.

Turning to this clone: The observed sequence ends 3 residues before the CDR3 terminus, with the missing tail filled in from the germline J gene. The rearrangement joins TRBV5-1 to TRBJ2-2; 10 bases line up with TRBD2. The V and J ends lost 2 bases and 7 bases, in that order; junction bases with no gene match: 8. Germline V gives CDR1 SGHRS, CDR2 YFSETQ. The CDR3 covers 16 residues. The CDR3 loop reads CASSFSSGRSLGELFF. The covered CDR3 bases are TGCGCCAGCAGCTTTTCTAGCGGGAGAAGTCTCGGGGAG.

This clone was seen only a few times. The observed sequence ends 3 residues before the CDR3 terminus, with the missing tail filled in from the germline J gene. The chain links TRBV2 to TRBJ1-1; no clear D gene. Trimming took 6 bases from V and 7 from J, leaving 9 bases between them. This CDR3 spans 11 amino acids. Looked up from germline, CDR1 is SNHLY and CDR2 is FYNNEI. The CDR3 is CASRVLIEAFF. Partial CDR3 DNA: TGTGCCAGCAGAGTACTAATTGAA.

This clone was seen more than once but under ten times. The CDR3 end lies 3 residues beyond the end of the read and is filled in from the germline J gene. The chain is built from TRBV5-1 and TRBJ2-5; tentatively, D is TRBD1 (5 bases). CDR1 is SGHRS, CDR2 YFSETQ, per germline. Trimming took 5 bases from V and 2 from J, leaving 16 bases between them. The length of the CDR3 is 15 residues. The part of the CDR3 DNA that was read is TGCGCCAGCAGGGGGCTAGAAACGCCACAAGAGACC. Translating gives CASRGLETPQET. The CDR3 in its entirety is CASRGLETPQETQYF.

This clone has at least ten counts. The read comes to an end 3 residues before the CDR3 does, leaving the germline J gene to fill in the end. The chain uses TRBV6-1 and TRBJ1-5; no firm D call. Trimming removed 4 bases from V and 1 base from J, with 2 bases in between. The CDR3 spans 12 residues. Germline V gene lookup returns CDR1 MNHNS and CDR2 SASEGT. This chain's CDR3 is CASSASNQPQHF. The sequenced part of the CDR3 DNA is TGTGCCAGCAGTGCGAGCAATCAGCCC.

This clone occurred many times. The CDR3 end lies 3 residues beyond the end of the read and is filled in from the germline J gene. The chain combines TRBV30 with TRBJ2-7, with 8 bases aligning to TRBD2. V shed 5 bases, J shed 2 bases, and the junction held 5 bases outside the gene matches. This CDR3 has 13 residues. From germline, CDR1 is GTSNPN and CDR2 SVGIG (reference sequence). CDR3 sequence: CAWESGGTYEQYF. CDR3 DNA (partial): TGTGCCTGGGAAAGCGGGGGTACCTACGAG. The full variable domain, in which reference TRBV30 and TRBJ2-7 provide the parts outside the CDR3, is SQTIHQWPATLVQPVGSPLSLECTVEGTSNPNLYWYRQAAGRGLQLLFYSVGIGQISSEVPQNLSASRPQDRQFILSSKKLLLSDSGFYLCAWESGGTYEQYFGPGTRLTVT.